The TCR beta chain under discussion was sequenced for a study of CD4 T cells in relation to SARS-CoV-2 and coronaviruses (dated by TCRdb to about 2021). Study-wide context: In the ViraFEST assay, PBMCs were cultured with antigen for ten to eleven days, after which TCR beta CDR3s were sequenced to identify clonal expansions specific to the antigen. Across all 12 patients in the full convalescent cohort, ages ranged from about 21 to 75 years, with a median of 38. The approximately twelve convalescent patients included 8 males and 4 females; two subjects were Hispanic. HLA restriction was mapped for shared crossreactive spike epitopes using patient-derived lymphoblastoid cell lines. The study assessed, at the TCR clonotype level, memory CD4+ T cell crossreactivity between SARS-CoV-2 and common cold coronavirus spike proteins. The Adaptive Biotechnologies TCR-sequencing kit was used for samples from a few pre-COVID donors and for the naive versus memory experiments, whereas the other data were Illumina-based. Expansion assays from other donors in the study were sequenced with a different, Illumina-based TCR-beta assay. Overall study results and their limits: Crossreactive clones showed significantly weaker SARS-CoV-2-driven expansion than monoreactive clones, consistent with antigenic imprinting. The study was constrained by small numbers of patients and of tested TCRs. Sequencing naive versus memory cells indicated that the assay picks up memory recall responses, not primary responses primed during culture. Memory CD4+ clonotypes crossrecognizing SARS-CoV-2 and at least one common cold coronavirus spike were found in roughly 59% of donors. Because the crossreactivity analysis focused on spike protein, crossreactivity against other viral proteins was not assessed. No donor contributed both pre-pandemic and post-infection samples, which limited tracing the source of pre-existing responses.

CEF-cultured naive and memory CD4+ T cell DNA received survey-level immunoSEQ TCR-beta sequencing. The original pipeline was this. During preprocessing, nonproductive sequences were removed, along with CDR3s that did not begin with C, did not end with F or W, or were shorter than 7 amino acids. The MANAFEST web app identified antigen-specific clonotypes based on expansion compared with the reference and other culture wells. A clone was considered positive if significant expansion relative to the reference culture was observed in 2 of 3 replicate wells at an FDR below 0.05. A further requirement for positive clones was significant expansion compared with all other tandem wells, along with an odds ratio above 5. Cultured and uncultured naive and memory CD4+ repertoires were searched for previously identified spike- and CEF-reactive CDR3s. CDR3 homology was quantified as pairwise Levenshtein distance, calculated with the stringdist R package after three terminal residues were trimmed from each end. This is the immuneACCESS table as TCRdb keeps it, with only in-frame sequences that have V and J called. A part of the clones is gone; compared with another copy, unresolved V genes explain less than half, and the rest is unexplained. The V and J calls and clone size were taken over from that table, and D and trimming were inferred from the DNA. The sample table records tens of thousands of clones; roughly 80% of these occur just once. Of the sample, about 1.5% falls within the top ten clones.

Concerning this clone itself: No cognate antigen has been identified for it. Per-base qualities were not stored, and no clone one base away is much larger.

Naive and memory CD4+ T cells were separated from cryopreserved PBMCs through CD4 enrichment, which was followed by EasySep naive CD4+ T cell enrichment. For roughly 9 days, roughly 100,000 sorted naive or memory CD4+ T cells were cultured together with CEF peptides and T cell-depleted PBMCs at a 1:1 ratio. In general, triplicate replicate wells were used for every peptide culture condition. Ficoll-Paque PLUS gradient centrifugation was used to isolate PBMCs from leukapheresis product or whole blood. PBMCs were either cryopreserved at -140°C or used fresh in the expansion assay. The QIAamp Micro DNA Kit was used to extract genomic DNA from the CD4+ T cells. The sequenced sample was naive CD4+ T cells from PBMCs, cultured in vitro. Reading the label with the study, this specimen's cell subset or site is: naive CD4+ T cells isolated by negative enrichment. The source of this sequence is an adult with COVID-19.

CDR3 reads: CASSPPRVYEQYF. The bases read TGTGCCAGCAGCCCCCCTCGTGTTTACGAGCAGTACTTC. The chain was built from TRBV5-6 and TRBJ2-7; the D gene assignment is ambiguous. V is clipped by 4 bases and J by 4 bases, and the sequence between their germline boundaries is 12 bases long. Reading the germline V gene gives CDR1 SGHDT and CDR2 YYEEEE. From the cysteine up to the phenylalanine, the CDR3 has a length of 13 residues. Only the CDR3 region is kept as DNA, spanning 39 bases read in frame from base 1.